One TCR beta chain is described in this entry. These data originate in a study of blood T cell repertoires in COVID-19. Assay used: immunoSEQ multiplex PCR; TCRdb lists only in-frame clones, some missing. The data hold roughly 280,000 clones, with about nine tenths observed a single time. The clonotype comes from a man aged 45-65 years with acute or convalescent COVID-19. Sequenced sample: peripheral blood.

CDR3 residues: CASSESGLAVNEQFF. CDR3 DNA: TGCGCCAGCAGTGAGTCGGGACTAGCGGTTAATGAGCAGTTCTTC. The gene calls are TRBV10-1 and TRBJ2-1; 11 bases line up with TRBD2. With 0 bases clipped from V and 7 bases from J, the junction kept 2 bases outside the gene matches. Germline values: CDR1 WNHNN, CDR2 SYGVQD (reference sequence). The CDR3 extends over 15 amino acids.